The next 30 T cell receptor beta chains were all read from a single sample in a study of T cells in Graves' hyperthyroidism and ophthalmopathy. Amplified regions were TCR beta CDR3 sequences from RNA transcripts. The TCR CDR3 first-round RT-PCR relied on the HTBI primer set. TCRdb recomputed calls from the multiplex PCR reads with MiXCR, one row per CDR3 protein. The sample lists about 600,000 distinct CDR3 sequences; more than 15% were seen once. Sequencing used blood. Receptors originate from a woman in her thirties or forties with Graves' ophthalmopathy.

V is TRBV7-2 and J is TRBJ2-3; 7 positions match TRBD2. The CDR3 runs to 13 residues. V was clipped by 4 bases and J by 6 bases; unmatched bases: 4. CDR1 is SGHTA and CDR2 is FQGNSA in the germline V gene. CDR3 loop: CASSSRREDTQYF. The CDR3 coding sequence is TGTGCCAGCAGCTCTAGGCGGGAGGATACGCAGTATTTT.

This clonotype was recorded many times. Mismatch with germline at one junction end may stem from a read error. The rearrangement uses TRBV7-7 and TRBJ2-1; 13 positions agree with TRBD2. The CDR3 contains 17 residues. Germline lookup yields CDR1 SSHAT and CDR2 FNYEAQ (reference sequence). CDR3 sequence (DNA): TGTGCTAGCAGCCCCTGGACTAGCGGGAGCGGGCGCAATGAGCAGTTCTTC. Residues: CASSPWTSGSGRNEQFF.

This clonotype was recorded many times. The chain carries TRBV2 and TRBJ2-3; a possible D gene is TRBD2 (5 bases). Germline V gene sequence: CDR1 SNHLY, CDR2 FYNNEI. The CDR3 extends over 15 amino acids. V was trimmed by 4 bases and J by 4 bases, leaving 15 bases between them. CDR3 nucleotides: TGTGCCAGCAGTGCAAAACTAGGGCGGTCAGATACGCAGTATTTT. Amino acids: CASSAKLGRSDTQYF.

The sample holds many counts of this clonotype. The V call is TRBV2, the J call TRBJ2-5; no clear D. Germline V gene lookup returns CDR1 SNHLY and CDR2 FYNNEI. V lost 1 base and J 6 bases, leaving 0 bases between the germline ends. CDR3 length: 10 amino acids. The CDR3 spells CASSEETQYF. Written as DNA, the CDR3 is TGTGCCAGCAGTGAAGAGACCCAGTACTTC.

The DNA for the CDR3 is TGTGCCACCAGTGATTTGTGGGGAAACACCATATATTTT. It yields the protein CATSDLWGNTIYF. The chain uses TRBV24-1 and TRBJ1-3, with D unclear. Germline V gene sequence: CDR1 KGHDR, CDR2 SFDVKD. The CDR3 loop spans 13 amino acids. V gave up 0 bases and J gave up 4 bases, with 3 bases separating them.

This clonotype was seen ten or more times. The chain is built from TRBV12-5 and TRBJ1-1; D not resolved. The CDR3 is made up of 14 amino acids. Trimming removed 2 bases at V and 6 bases at J, with 13 bases between. Germline V gene lookup returns CDR1 LGHNT and CDR2 FRNRAP. The CDR3 DNA reads as TGTGCTAGTGGTTTGAGTTGGATCTCCGCTGAAGCTTTCTTT. This encodes CASGLSWISAEAFF.

The sample holds many counts of this clonotype. The chain carries TRBV7-8 and TRBJ1-2; 7 positions match TRBD1. With V trimmed by 1 base and J by 5 bases, 7 bases remained unmatched. Germline V CDR1 and CDR2: SGHVS, FQNEAQ. CDR3 length: 15 residues. The CDR3 loop reads CASSLGDSKLYGYTF. In DNA, the CDR3 is TGTGCCAGCAGCTTAGGGGACAGCAAACTATATGGCTACACCTTC.

This clonotype was counted between two and nine times. The CDR3 reads CASSQSLGPPQFF. The DNA of the CDR3 is TGTGCCAGCAGCCAAAGCCTGGGGCCACCGCAGTTCTTC. The chain uses TRBV3-1 and TRBJ2-1; tentative D call: TRBD1 (5 bases). The CDR3 totals 13 residues. V was cut by 2 bases and J by 12 bases, with 14 bases left in between. Looked up from germline, CDR1 is LGHDT and CDR2 is YNNKEL (reference sequence).

The V gene is TRBV5-1, the J gene TRBJ2-7; TRBD2 aligns across 8 bases. Germline lookup yields CDR1 SGHRS and CDR2 YFSETQ. The CDR3 sequence is 15 residues long. Trimming took 0 bases from V and 1 from J; bases not matched to a gene: 3. The CDR3 region is CASSLDGRESYEQYF. CDR3 DNA: TGCGCCAGCAGCTTGGACGGGAGGGAGTCCTACGAGCAGTACTTC.

This clonotype was detected only a few times. The V gene is TRBV18, the J gene TRBJ2-5, with D maybe TRBD1 (7 bases). The V end was cut by 11 bases, the J end by 4 bases, with 20 bases between. CDR1 and CDR2 from the germline V gene are KGHSH and LQKENI. The CDR3 is 14 amino acids. The CDR3 loop is CAASEGAGAETQYF. CDR3 bases: TGTGCCGCGTCGGAGGGGGCCGGAGCAGAGACCCAGTACTTC.

V is TRBV7-9 and J is TRBJ2-3; D is ambiguous. CDR1 and CDR2 from the germline V gene are SEHNR and FQNEAQ (reference sequence). CDR3 length: 14 amino acids. With 1 base removed from V and 4 bases from J, the gap between germline ends came to 9 bases. Here the CDR3 reads CASSLGARPDTQYF. In DNA form, the CDR3 reads TGTGCCAGCAGCTTAGGGGCCAGGCCAGATACGCAGTATTTT.

The V gene is TRBV30, the J gene TRBJ1-1, with 7 bases aligning to TRBD1. Germline V gene data show CDR1 as GTSNPN and CDR2 as SVGIG (reference sequence). CDR3 size: 13 residues. V lost 3 bases and J lost 1; bases outside the gene matches: 2. CDR3 protein: CAWRYRGNTEAFF. CDR3 in DNA: TGTGCCTGGAGATACAGGGGGAACACTGAAGCTTTCTTT.

The chain employs TRBV6-1 and TRBJ1-4; 9 bases are shared with TRBD1. Germline V gives CDR1 MNHNS, CDR2 SASEGT. The trim removed 6 bases at V and 2 bases at J, leaving 4 bases unmatched. There are 15 residues in the CDR3. DNA for the CDR3: TGTGCCAGCAGGCGGGACAGGGCCACTAATGAAAAACTGTTTTTT. This codes for CASRRDRATNEKLFF.

In this sample, this clonotype turned up a few times. The J gene is TRBJ2-3, the V gene TRBV12-3 or TRBV12-4, with D tentatively TRBD1 (6 bases). Trimming took 1 base from V and 8 from J, leaving 19 bases between them. The CDR3 covers 16 residues. The CDR3 DNA reads TGTGCCAGCAGTTTAGAACGGACGGGCCGAGGGGGTACGCAGTATTTT. It codes for CASSLERTGRGGTQYF.

This clonotype was observed a handful of times. V gene TRBV9 combines with J gene TRBJ2-3, with 9 bases identical to TRBD1. The J segment lost 4 bases and the V segment lost 3 bases, leaving 6 bases of the junction unmatched. The germline V gene has CDR1 SGDLS and CDR2 YYNGEE. There are 15 residues in the CDR3. DNA of the CDR3: TGTGCCAGCAGCGCGGACAGGGGTGGTGCAGATACGCAGTATTTT. This translates into CASSADRGGADTQYF.

The chain links TRBV24-1 to TRBJ2-1, with 7 bases matching TRBD2. Germline V gene lookup returns CDR1 KGHDR and CDR2 SFDVKD. This CDR3 comprises 16 residues. J gave up 5 bases and V 5 bases, and 11 bases lay outside the gene matches. Here the CDR3 DNA reads TGTGCCACCAGTGGTCGGGGGAGGGAGACCGACAATGAGCAGTTCTTC. It codes for CATSGRGRETDNEQFF.

This clonotype was detected a few times. V and J are TRBV15 and TRBJ2-2; TRBD2 matches at 9 bases. The CDR3 totals 17 residues. CDR1 and CDR2 from the germline V gene are LNHNV and YYDKDF (reference sequence). The V and J ends lost 1 base and 1 base, in that order; junction bases with no gene match: 4. CDR3 DNA sequence: TGTGCCACCAGCAGAGTCTTGACTAGCGGGAACACCGGGGAGCTGTTTTTT. Its translation: CATSRVLTSGNTGELFF.

This chain uses TRBV11-2 with TRBJ2-3; D is perhaps TRBD1 (6 bases). The CDR3 has 16 residues. The germline V gene has CDR1 SGHAT and CDR2 FQNNGV. Trimming shortened V by 1 base and J by 1 base, and 12 bases separated the two germline ends. The chain's CDR3 is CASSLGQGTGTDTQYF. CDR3 nucleotides: TGTGCCAGCAGCTTAGGTCAGGGGACCGGCACAGATACGCAGTATTTT.

This chain joins TRBV28 and TRBJ2-7; D unclear. The V gene lost 7 bases and the J gene lost 5 bases, with 21 bases spanning the gap. The CDR3 covers 15 residues. Germline V gene lookup returns CDR1 MDHEN and CDR2 SYDVKM. The chain's CDR3 is CASTIPNLGIHEQYF. In DNA form, the CDR3 reads TGTGCCAGCACCATCCCCAACCTGGGCATCCACGAGCAGTACTTC.

The V and J genes are TRBV19 and TRBJ1-1; weak D call: TRBD1 (6 bases). In germline, CDR1 is LNHDA, CDR2 SQIVND (reference sequence). This CDR3 region has 13 residues. The V and J ends lost 0 bases and 7 bases respectively, with 9 bases between them. The CDR3 DNA follows: TGTGCCAGTAGTATAGATCCAGGGGTTGAAGCTTTCTTT. This translates into CASSIDPGVEAFF.

Many counts were recorded for this clonotype. The chain has TRBV20-1 and TRBJ2-3; no definite D call. V lost 3 bases to trimming and J lost 1 base, with 11 bases between them. The length of the CDR3 is 14 residues. Per the germline V gene, CDR1 is DFQATT and CDR2 is SNEGSKA (reference sequence). The CDR3: CSARDPFGTDTQYF. The CDR3 DNA sequence: TGCAGTGCTAGGGATCCCTTCGGCACAGATACGCAGTATTTT.

The chain has TRBV29-1 and TRBJ1-1; no clear D. V lost 7 bases to trimming and J lost 1 base, with 13 bases between them. Germline V gene lookup returns CDR1 SQVTM and CDR2 ANQGSEA. The CDR3 covers 13 residues. For the CDR3, the DNA is TGCAGCGCCAACCTGTTATGGAACACTGAAGCTTTCTTT. This gives the protein CSANLLWNTEAFF.

This clonotype was seen ten or more times. The chain recombines TRBV28 with TRBJ2-1; 8 nucleotides align to TRBD2. Germline V CDR1 and CDR2: MDHEN, SYDVKM. V shed 6 bases, J shed 0 bases, and the junction held 7 bases outside the gene matches. This CDR3 spans 16 amino acids. The CDR3 coding sequence is TGTGCCAGCAGCTCCCCGGGGGGGAGCTCCTACAATGAGCAGTTCTTC. It specifies CASSSPGGSSYNEQFF.

V gene TRBV4-1 combines with J gene TRBJ2-2; 8 bases are shared with TRBD1. V dropped 4 bases and J dropped 1; count of bases not matched to a gene: 5. This CDR3 region has 16 residues. Per the germline V gene, CDR1 is MGHRA and CDR2 is YSYEKL. The DNA of the CDR3 is TGCGCCAGCAGCCCTCGACAGGGGATGAACACCGGGGAGCTGTTTTTT. It encodes CASSPRQGMNTGELFF.

This sequence joins TRBV5-6 and TRBJ1-5; D is unclear. Per germline, CDR1 SGHDT and CDR2 YYEEEE. This CDR3 is 14 amino acids long. V lost 0 bases and J lost 2, with 6 bases in between. The chain's CDR3 is CASSLAVGNQPQHF. CDR3 DNA sequence: TGTGCCAGCAGCTTGGCTGTTGGCAATCAGCCCCAGCATTTT.

This clonotype was counted at least ten times. The chain has TRBV28 and TRBJ2-1; a weak D match, TRBD1 (6 bases). V was pared by 6 bases and J by 6 bases, with 21 bases between. This CDR3 has 16 amino acids. Germline V lookup: CDR1 MDHEN, CDR2 SYDVKM. This chain's CDR3 is CASSAPGSQTGNEQFF. The DNA of the CDR3 is TGTGCCAGCAGCGCCCCCGGCTCCCAGACAGGCAATGAGCAGTTCTTC.

This clonotype has ten or more counts. The chain employs TRBV11-1 and TRBJ2-5, with 13 bases matching TRBD2. The CDR3 covers 16 residues. V gave up 5 bases and J gave up 3 bases; unmatched junction bases: 6. The germline V gene encodes CDR1 SGHAT and CDR2 FQDESV (reference sequence). The CDR3 DNA is TGTGCCAGCAGCCCTTCCGGGACTAGCGGGGAAGAGACCCAGTACTTC. It yields the protein CASSPSGTSGEETQYF.

Concerning this clonotype: Because the CDR3's place on the DNA is in doubt, the DNA is left out and the CDR3 is given as listed by TCRdb. This chain links TRBV5-1 with TRBJ2-3. Germline V gene sequence: CDR1 SGHRS, CDR2 YFSETQ. The CDR3 is 20 residues long, counting both termini. The CDR3 region is CASSFYICSAEVYGTDTQYF.

This clonotype occurred a few times. A much larger clone is a single base away; this may be a read error. The chain recombines TRBV7-8 with TRBJ2-5; D perhaps matches TRBD1 (5 bases). The CDR3 totals 14 residues. CDR1 is SGHVS and CDR2 is FQNEAQ in the germline V gene. Here the CDR3 DNA reads TGTGCCAGCAGCTTAGGAGACGTGACAGAGACCCGGTACTTC. Residues: CASSLGDVTETRYF.

This clonotype occurred many times. The chain employs TRBV20-1 and TRBJ1-1, with D possibly being TRBD1 (5 bases). There are 13 residues in the CDR3. Trimming pared 3 bases from V and 11 bases from J, leaving 19 bases between. Germline CDR1 and CDR2: DFQATT and SNEGSKA (reference sequence). The CDR3 loop reads CSASKPPPGPAFF. The DNA for the CDR3 is TGCAGTGCTAGCAAGCCACCCCCAGGGCCCGCTTTCTTT.